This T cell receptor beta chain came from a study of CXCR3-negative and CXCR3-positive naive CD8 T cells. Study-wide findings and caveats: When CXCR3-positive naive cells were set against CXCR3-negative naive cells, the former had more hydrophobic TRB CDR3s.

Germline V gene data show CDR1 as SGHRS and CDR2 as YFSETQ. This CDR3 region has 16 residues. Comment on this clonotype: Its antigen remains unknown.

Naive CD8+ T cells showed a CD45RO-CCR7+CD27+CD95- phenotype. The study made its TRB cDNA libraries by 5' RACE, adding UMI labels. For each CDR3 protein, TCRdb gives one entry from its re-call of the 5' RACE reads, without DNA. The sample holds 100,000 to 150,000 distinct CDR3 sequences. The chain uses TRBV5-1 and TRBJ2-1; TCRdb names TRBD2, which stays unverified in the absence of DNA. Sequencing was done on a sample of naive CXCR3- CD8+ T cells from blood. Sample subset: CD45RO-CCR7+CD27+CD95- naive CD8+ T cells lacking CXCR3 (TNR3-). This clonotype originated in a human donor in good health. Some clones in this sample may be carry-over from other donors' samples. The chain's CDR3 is CASSLYSGTSGRGQFF.